Listed below are T cell receptor beta chains from one sample, sequenced in a study of T cell changes during pregnancy in multiple sclerosis. Sequencing used immunoSEQ multiplex PCR; TCRdb keeps in-frame clones, though not all of them. There are under 40,000 clones in the sample; about 90% occur only once, and more than 20% lies in the top ten. The material was CD8+ T cells from peripheral blood mononuclear cells, obtained before pregnancy. The receptors originated from a female donor with multiple sclerosis, enrolled in a pregnancy study. The CDR3 runs from the conserved cysteine through the conserved F or W. D genes are given only for firm matches. Size tells how often a clone was seen (once, few, many) or the class of an expanded clone, and some rows leave it out.

v_call	j_call	d_call	clone_size	cdr3_nt	cdr3_aa
TRBV4-1	TRBJ2-7	TRBD1	few	TGCGCCAGCAGCCAGGGCCGGGACAGGGCCGACGAGCAGTACTTC	CASSQGRDRADEQYF
TRBV18	TRBJ2-1	TRBD2	.	TGTGCCAGCTCACCGAGCGGGAACAATGAGCAGTTCTTC	CASSPSGNNEQFF
TRBV9	TRBJ1-1	.	.	TGTGCCAGCAGCCCGACGACAGGTCCGGGCACTGAAGCTTTCTTT	CASSPTTGPGTEAFF
TRBV11-3	TRBJ2-1	TRBD2	once	TGTGCCAGCAGCTACGAAGCGGGGAAGCAGTTCTTC	CASSYEAGKQFF
TRBV27	TRBJ2-1	TRBD1	.	TGTGCCAGCAGTAGGACAGGTGTAGGGGGAGAGCAGTTCTTC	CASSRTGVGGEQFF
TRBV7-9	TRBJ2-5	.	once	TGTGCCAGCAGCTTTTACAGGGAAGAGACCCAGTACTTC	CASSFYREETQYF
TRBV11-3	TRBJ2-1	.	.	TGTGCCAGCAGCTTATCGCAGGGATACAATGAGCAGTTCTTC	CASSLSQGYNEQFF
TRBV2	TRBJ1-5	.	.	TGTGCCAGCAGTGAATGGCAGATTAGCAATCAGCCCCAGCATTTT	CASSEWQISNQPQHF
TRBV2	TRBJ1-1	.	.	TGTGCCAGCAGTGAGTCTGACAGGTTTAATGAAGCTTTCTTT	CASSESDRFNEAFF
TRBV6-5	TRBJ2-5	TRBD1	.	TGTGCCAGCAGTTCAACGGGACAGTCATTAGGGACCCAGTACTTC	CASSSTGQSLGTQYF
TRBV11-2	TRBJ1-1	.	once	TGTGCCAGCAGGACCGGGACTGAAGCTTTCTTT	CASRTGTEAFF
TRBV28	TRBJ1-1	.	.	TGTGCCAGCAGGTGGGACATATACACTGAAGCTTTCTTT	CASRWDIYTEAFF
TRBV7-6	TRBJ1-1	TRBD1	.	TGTGCCAGCAGCTCAGGGGGCTGGACTGAAGCTTTCTTT	CASSSGGWTEAFF
TRBV4-1	TRBJ2-5	TRBD1	.	TGCGCCAGCAGCCCGACCGCGAGCAGGGACAGGGGCACAAGGGAGACCCAGTACTTC	CASSPTASRDRGTRETQYF
TRBV7-9	TRBJ2-1	TRBD2	once	TGTGCCAGCCCCCCCAAGGGAGGGCCGGGCTCCTACAATGAGCAGTTCTTC	CASPPKGGPGSYNEQFF
TRBV9	TRBJ2-7	TRBD2	.	TGTGCCAGCAGCGAGGGGGGGACTAGCATTACCTACGGGCAGTACTTC	CASSEGGTSITYGQYF
TRBV4-2	TRBJ2-7	TRBD2	few	TGTGCCAGCAGCCAAGATTGGTCTAGCGGGGTCTACGAGCAGTACTTC	CASSQDWSSGVYEQYF
TRBV28	TRBJ2-3	.	.	TGTGCCAGCAGTTTAACCGGGAACACAGATACGCAGTATTTT	CASSLTGNTDTQYF
TRBV5-4	TRBJ2-7	TRBD2	.	TGTGCCAGCAGCTTATTCCGCGGGAGTTTCTACGAGCAGTACTTC	CASSLFRGSFYEQYF
TRBV6-1	TRBJ1-6	TRBD1	few	TGTGCCAGCAGATGGGACAGGGGGGATTCACCCCTCCACTTT	CASRWDRGDSPLHF
TRBV7-9	TRBJ2-2	.	medium-sized	TGTGCCAGCGGAGGGTACGGTGAGGCGAACACCGGGGAGCTGTTTTTT	CASGGYGEANTGELFF
TRBV27	TRBJ2-1	TRBD1	.	TGTGCCAGCAGGGGCCGGGACAGGGGTATCTTC	CASRGRDRGIF
TRBV28	TRBJ1-4	TRBD1	.	TGTGCCAGCAGCCTCCTAGGAGGGGGCTCGGGGGAAAAACTGTTTTTT	CASSLLGGGSGEKLFF
TRBV27	TRBJ2-1	.	.	TGTGCCAGCAGTTTGAGGAAAAGCGGGCGGGATGAGCAGTTCTTC	CASSLRKSGRDEQFF
TRBV27	TRBJ2-7	.	.	TGTGCCAGCAGGTCGGGCTACGAGCAGTACTTC	CASRSGYEQYF
TRBV7-3	TRBJ2-3	TRBD1	.	TGTGCCAGCAGCTTCGGGACAGTTAGCACAGATACGCAGTATTTT	CASSFGTVSTDTQYF
TRBV27	TRBJ2-7	TRBD2	.	TGTGCCAGTACCCGCGGGGGGCAGGGAATCTACGAGCAGTACTTC	CASTRGGQGIYEQYF
TRBV28	TRBJ1-5	TRBD1	.	TGTGCCAGCAGTTTAGCAGGGGGCGACATTAGCAATCAGCCCCAGCATTTT	CASSLAGGDISNQPQHF
TRBV27	TRBJ2-7	TRBD2	few	TGTGCCAGCAGTCAAGGGCTAGCGGGGCACTACGAGCAGTACTTC	CASSQGLAGHYEQYF
TRBV5-4	TRBJ2-7	TRBD1	.	TGTGCCAGCAGCTCCGGGACAGGGAACGAGCAGTACTTC	CASSSGTGNEQYF
TRBV27	TRBJ2-1	.	once	TGTGCCAGCAGTTTGAGCGGCAGCTCCTACAATGAGCAGTTCTTC	CASSLSGSSYNEQFF
TRBV5-1	TRBJ1-2	.	.	TGCGCCAGCAGAGGGGGTGAGGGGCGCTTAGATCAGATTCACAATGGCTACACCTTC	CASRGGEGRLDQIHNGYTF
TRBV5-1	TRBJ2-3	TRBD1	.	TGCGCCAGCACGAATAACAGGGGAATCACAGATACGCAGTATTTT	CASTNNRGITDTQYF
TRBV5-1	TRBJ1-2	.	.	TGCGCCAGCAGCTTATCAGGGCCCCATGGCTACACCTTC	CASSLSGPHGYTF
TRBV27	TRBJ1-5	TRBD1	.	TGTGCCAGCAGCCCGTACGGGACAGGGGGTTTGAGCAATCAGCCCCAGCATTTT	CASSPYGTGGLSNQPQHF